The rows below give T cell receptor beta chains drawn from one sample of a study of blood T cell repertoires in COVID-19. Assay: immunoSEQ multiplex PCR; the TCRdb copy retains only in-frame clones and omits some. The repertoire holds a few hundred thousand clones, with 65% to 90% as singletons. The material sequenced was peripheral blood. These receptors were taken from a woman between 50 and 59 years old with acute or convalescent COVID-19. CDR3s include the opening cysteine and the closing phenylalanine or tryptophan. Fields, in order: D gene, J gene, clone size, V gene, CDR3 DNA, CDR3 protein. The D gene is left open where the match is weak. Some rows have no size entry. The others give once, few or many, or a class for an expanded clone.

NA,TRBJ1-2,NA,TRBV5-1,TGCGCCAGCAGCTTGGAACGGGTCTATGGCTACACCTTC,CASSLERVYGYTF
NA,TRBJ1-1,NA,TRBV11-3,TGTGCCAGCAGCGACGGGGGGACTGAAGCTTTCTTT,CASSDGGTEAFF
TRBD2,TRBJ2-7,NA,TRBV2,TGTGCCAGCAGTGAAGCGCTTAGGCTAGCGGTACACTTC,CASSEALRLAVHF
NA,TRBJ1-3,NA,TRBV25-1,TGTGCCAGCAGCCAGGGCTCTGGAAACACCATATATTTT,CASSQGSGNTIYF
NA,TRBJ2-7,few,TRBV5-1,TGCGCCAGCAGCTTTGGACAGTTTTCCTACGAGCAGTACTTC,CASSFGQFSYEQYF
NA,TRBJ1-1,NA,TRBV25-1,TGTGCCAGCAGTTTGTGGGGGGGGGATGAAGCTTTCTTT,CASSLWGGDEAFF
NA,TRBJ2-7,NA,TRBV20-1,TGCAGTGCTGCCAGGCGCACCGAGCAGTACTTC,CSAARRTEQYF
NA,TRBJ1-1,few,TRBV28,TGTGCCAGCCCTTCGAGTTCAGGGGTCCCTGAAGCTTTCTTT,CASPSSSGVPEAFF
NA,TRBJ1-3,NA,TRBV5-1,TGCGCCAGCAGCTTGGCGCAGGTTCCTGGAAACACCATATATTTT,CASSLAQVPGNTIYF
NA,TRBJ2-4,NA,TRBV2,TGTGCCAGCAGTGAAGGAGGGTTTTCCGAAAACATTCAGTACTTC,CASSEGGFSENIQYF
TRBD1,TRBJ2-3,NA,TRBV5-1,TGCGCCAGCAGCTTGGAGGGACAGGGTACAGATACGCAGTATTTT,CASSLEGQGTDTQYF